These 30 T cell receptor beta chains were all obtained from the same sample, sequenced in a study of blood T cell repertoires in COVID-19. Data came from immunoSEQ multiplex PCR; TCRdb stores just in-frame clones and leaves some out. The data contain a few hundred thousand clones, roughly 85% of them seen just once; the ten biggest clones take up 5%. Material: PBMCs or T cells enriched from blood (not recorded which). These receptors all stem from a man aged 35 to 55 who had been exposed to COVID-19.

The V call is TRBV11-1, the J call TRBJ1-1, with D perhaps TRBD1 (5 bases). The CDR3 consists of 13 residues. Germline CDR1 is SGHAT and CDR2 is FQDESV (reference sequence). Between the trimmed V and J ends, which lost 3 bases and 5 bases, there was a span of 10 bases. Written as DNA, the CDR3 is TGTGCCAGCAGCTTCGGGGGTTGGACTGAAGCTTTCTTT. Protein product: CASSFGGWTEAFF.

A remark on this clone: Other DNA sequences of this sample code for an identical CDR3. The gene calls are TRBV2 and TRBJ2-7; D gene ambiguous. Trimming pared 6 bases from V and 3 bases from J, leaving 6 bases between. The CDR3 runs 11 residues. CDR1 is SNHLY and CDR2 is FYNNEI in the germline V gene. The CDR3 is CASSARYEQYF. CDR3 nucleotides: TGTGCCAGCAGCGCGCGCTACGAGCAGTACTTC.

This sequence joins TRBV3-1 (or the pseudogene TRBV3-2) and TRBJ2-3; D unclear. Germline loops: CDR1 LGHDT, CDR2 YNNKEL (reference sequence). The CDR3 totals 15 residues. Trimming cost V 1 base and J 6 bases, with 14 bases left between them. The CDR3 loop reads CASSQGPVSTDTQYF. The CDR3 DNA reads as TGTGCCAGCAGCCAAGGTCCGGTTTCTACGGATACGCAGTATTTT.

The chain joins TRBV9 to TRBJ1-2; TRBD1 might be the D (5 bases). Trimming cost V 4 bases and J 6 bases, with 19 bases left between them. Germline V gene sequence: CDR1 SGDLS, CDR2 YYNGEE. This CDR3 spans 15 amino acids. In DNA, the CDR3 is TGTGCCAGCAGCCCCTCCCACGGGGGGAGCAATGGCTACACCTTC. As protein: CASSPSHGGSNGYTF.

This clone was counted ten times or more. V gene TRBV4-1 combines with J gene TRBJ2-1, with TRBD2 identical over 11 bases. V lost 5 bases, J lost 5 bases, and 5 bases stayed unmatched. The CDR3 spans 15 residues. CDR1 MGHRA and CDR2 YSYEKL come from the germline V gene. The CDR3 here is CASSWTSGSHNEQFF. The CDR3 DNA sequence: TGCGCCAGCAGCTGGACTAGCGGGTCTCACAATGAGCAGTTCTTC.

This chain joins TRBV3-1 (or the pseudogene TRBV3-2) and TRBJ2-5, with 13 positions matching TRBD2. From germline, CDR1 is LGHDT and CDR2 YNNKEL (reference sequence). V lost 7 bases and J lost 1; bases outside the gene matches: 12. The CDR3 length is 18 residues. This chain's CDR3 is CASIPPGGTSGVQETQYF. In DNA, the CDR3 is TGTGCCAGCATTCCCCCCGGTGGGACTAGCGGGGTCCAAGAGACCCAGTACTTC.

The CDR3 is CASSRAGQGQAFF. CDR3 coding DNA: TGTGCCAGCAGCAGAGCGGGACAGGGACAAGCTTTCTTT. The rearrangement links TRBV25-1 to TRBJ1-1; TRBD1 aligns across 9 bases. Looked up from germline, CDR1 is MGHDK and CDR2 is SYGVNS. V shed 6 bases and J 9 bases; nucleotides not matched to a gene: 8. The CDR3 length is 13 residues.

This chain joins TRBV27 and TRBJ2-7, with D tentatively TRBD1 (9 bases). The CDR3 covers 15 residues. CDR1 is MNHEY and CDR2 is SMNVEV in the germline V gene (reference sequence). With 0 bases removed from V and 6 bases from J, the gap between germline ends came to 15 bases. CDR3 in DNA: TGTGCCAGCAGTTTATCGCGGGGGGACAGGGTCGAGCAGTACTTC. Protein product: CASSLSRGDRVEQYF.

The CDR3 is CASSRAGQANEKLFF. The DNA for the CDR3 is TGTGCCAGCAGCCGTGCGGGGCAGGCTAATGAAAAACTGTTTTTT. The chain uses TRBV7-9 and TRBJ1-4; D perhaps matches TRBD1 (5 bases). With 5 bases removed from V and 3 bases from J, the gap between germline ends came to 13 bases. This CDR3 has 15 amino acids. Germline V gene lookup returns CDR1 SEHNR and CDR2 FQNEAQ (reference sequence).

This chain joins TRBV20-1 and TRBJ2-3; a possible D gene is TRBD2 (6 bases). The CDR3 is 12 amino acids. Germline CDR1 DFQATT, CDR2 SNEGSKA (reference sequence). The ends were cut back, 3 bases at V and 5 bases at J, with 9 bases in the middle. CDR3 nucleotides: TGCAGTGCTAGTATAGCGGAAGATACGCAGTATTTT. It specifies CSASIAEDTQYF.

This rearrangement joins TRBV13 to TRBJ2-2, with 15 bases identical to TRBD2. The CDR3 length is 19 residues. Looked up from germline, CDR1 is PRHDT and CDR2 is FYEKMQ (reference sequence). V dropped 4 bases and J dropped 3; count of bases not matched to a gene: 9. This CDR3 reads CASSSGLAGGWGDTGELFF. For the CDR3, the DNA is TGTGCCAGCAGCTCGGGACTAGCGGGAGGCTGGGGAGACACCGGGGAGCTGTTTTTT.

V usage is TRBV11-2 and J usage is TRBJ2-2; D is ambiguous. Germline V CDR1 and CDR2: SGHAT, FQNNGV. Trimming took 8 bases from V and 2 from J, leaving 12 bases between them. The CDR3 consists of 14 residues. The CDR3 here is CASSRVLNTGELFF. In DNA, the CDR3 is TGTGCCAGCTCCCGGGTGCTCAACACCGGGGAGCTGTTTTTT.

In its sample, this clone was seen a few times. The chain has TRBV3-1 (or the pseudogene TRBV3-2) and TRBJ1-5; TRBD1 is a possible D gene (6 bases). Germline CDR1 reads LGHDT; CDR2 reads YNNKEL (reference sequence). With 4 bases removed from V and 7 bases from J, the gap between germline ends came to 14 bases. The CDR3 runs to 14 residues. The CDR3 spells CASSRDQGHQPQHF. DNA of the CDR3: TGTGCCAGCAGCCGGGATCAGGGGCACCAGCCCCAGCATTTT.

This sequence joins TRBV2 and TRBJ2-2, with unresolved D. Germline-derived CDR1 and CDR2 are SNHLY and FYNNEI. V dropped 8 bases and J dropped 6 bases, with 16 bases sitting between them. This CDR3 comprises 14 residues. CDR3 coding DNA: TGTGCCAGCGCGGTCACCCCACTCGCCGGGGAGCTGTTTTTT. Its protein product is CASAVTPLAGELFF.

The chain carries TRBV29-1 and TRBJ1-1, with unresolved D. The CDR3 runs to 12 residues. V lost 4 bases, J lost 3 bases, and 9 bases lay in between. The germline CDR1 and CDR2 sequences are SQVTM and ANQGSEA. Here the CDR3 DNA reads TGCAGCGTTGTAGGGAGAGACACTGAAGCTTTCTTT. Residues: CSVVGRDTEAFF.

The chain uses TRBV6-5 and TRBJ1-5; weak D call: TRBD1 (6 bases). Trimming stripped 0 bases from V and 4 bases from J, with 10 bases between. The CDR3 consists of 15 residues. The V gene's germline CDR1 is MNHEY and CDR2 SVGAGI. CDR3 loop: CASSYSGDKNQPQHF. CDR3 nucleotide sequence: TGTGCCAGCAGTTACTCAGGGGACAAAAATCAGCCCCAGCATTTT.

The sample holds one count of this clone. The rearrangement links TRBV25-1 to TRBJ1-2; TRBD1 matches at 7 bases. The CDR3 is made up of 13 amino acids. The germline CDR1 and CDR2 sequences are MGHDK and SYGVNS. Losses at the gene ends were 3 bases for V and 6 bases for J; bases not matched to a gene: 4. CDR3 residues: CASSEPGGNGYTF. CDR3 nucleotides: TGTGCCAGCAGTGAGCCAGGGGGTAATGGCTACACCTTC.

The V gene is TRBV27, the J gene TRBJ2-1; 13 nucleotides align to TRBD2. Germline V CDR1 and CDR2: MNHEY, SMNVEV (reference sequence). CDR3 size: 17 residues. With 2 bases clipped from V and 9 bases from J, the junction kept 10 bases outside the gene matches. The CDR3, as DNA: TGTGCCAGCAGTTTAGAAGTCCGCACTAGCGGGAGGGTTGAGCAGTTCTTC. It codes for CASSLEVRTSGRVEQFF.

A single count supports this clone. This chain uses TRBV24-1 with TRBJ2-3; 9 bases are shared with TRBD2. Germline trimming cut 8 bases from V and 4 bases from J; bases unmatched to any gene: 12. Germline values: CDR1 KGHDR, CDR2 SFDVKD. The CDR3 consists of 16 residues. The CDR3, as DNA: TGTGCCACCATACTGAGGGCGGGAGGGCTTGCAGATACGCAGTATTTT. Its translation: CATILRAGGLADTQYF.

The chain couples TRBV7-9 to TRBJ1-2; D might be TRBD1 (6 bases). The germline V gene has CDR1 SEHNR and CDR2 FQNEAQ (reference sequence). Trimming left V 1 base short and J 0 bases short, with 12 bases between. This CDR3 spans 16 amino acids. The CDR3 sequence is CASSLVQGSANYGYTF. As DNA, the CDR3 is TGTGCCAGCAGCTTAGTACAGGGATCCGCTAACTATGGCTACACCTTC. Based on the CDR3 plus reference TRBV7-9 and TRBJ1-2, the full variable domain is DTGVSQNPRHKITKRGQNVTFRCDPISEHNRLYWYRQTLGQGPEFLTYFQNEAQLEKSRLLSDRFSAERPKGSFSTLEIQRTEQGDSAMYLCASSLVQGSANYGYTFGSGTRLTVV.

The CDR3, as DNA: TGCGCCAGCAGCTTGGGGCTGACAGTGCTCTCTGGAAACACCATATATTTT. This codes for CASSLGLTVLSGNTIYF. The rearrangement links TRBV5-1 to TRBJ1-3; D perhaps matches TRBD1 (5 bases). The ends were cut back, 0 bases at V and 0 bases at J, with 13 bases in the middle. CDR3 length: 17 amino acids. In germline, CDR1 is SGHRS, CDR2 YFSETQ.

The V and J genes are TRBV10-1 and TRBJ2-1; 7 nucleotides line up with TRBD2. The germline V gene encodes CDR1 WNHNN and CDR2 SYGVQD (reference sequence). The CDR3 consists of 16 residues. Losses at the gene ends were 3 bases for V and 5 bases for J; bases not matched to a gene: 10. The CDR3 reads CASSDPRRTRDNEQFF. The DNA of the CDR3 is TGCGCCAGCAGTGACCCGAGGAGGACTAGGGACAATGAGCAGTTCTTC.

The chain has TRBV19 and TRBJ2-3; a possible D gene is TRBD2 (5 bases). Germline V gene data show CDR1 as LNHDA and CDR2 as SQIVND (reference sequence). The CDR3 has 14 residues. Trimming cost V 5 bases and J 0 bases, with 9 bases left between them. CDR3 DNA: TGTGCCAGTAGTCCCGGACTGAGCACAGATACGCAGTATTTT. Translating gives CASSPGLSTDTQYF.

The chain is built from TRBV19 and TRBJ2-1; D not certain. The CDR3 is 14 amino acids. Germline CDR1 LNHDA, CDR2 SQIVND (reference sequence). Trimming cost V 6 bases and J 7 bases, with 16 bases left between them. Here the CDR3 reads CASRSFRFGNEQFF. In nucleotides, the CDR3 is TGTGCCAGTAGGAGTTTCCGGTTCGGGAATGAGCAGTTCTTC.

The rearrangement uses TRBV15 and TRBJ2-1, with 13 bases matching TRBD2. The germline CDR1 and CDR2 sequences are LNHNV and YYDKDF (reference sequence). After removal of 5 bases from V and 12 bases from J, the junction contained 10 bases not matched to a gene. The CDR3 runs 15 residues. CDR3 residues: CATSPRTSGSLGQFF. CDR3 DNA sequence: TGTGCCACCAGCCCCAGGACTAGCGGGAGTCTTGGGCAGTTCTTC.

The chain uses TRBV30 and TRBJ2-7; 8 bases are shared with TRBD2. Losses at the gene ends were 0 bases for V and 3 bases for J; bases not matched to a gene: 4. CDR1 is GTSNPN, CDR2 SVGIG, per germline (reference sequence). This CDR3 has 14 amino acids. CDR3 DNA: TGTGCCTGGAGTGTTCGGCGGGGGGTCTACGAGCAGTACTTC. Encoded protein: CAWSVRRGVYEQYF.

This chain joins TRBV2 and TRBJ2-3, with D hard to call. Looked up from germline, CDR1 is SNHLY and CDR2 is FYNNEI. V lost 5 bases to trimming and J lost 5 bases, with 14 bases between them. The CDR3 has 14 residues. The CDR3 bases are TGTGCCAGCAGTCAGGATTTTGCACGAGATACGCAGTATTTT. This codes for CASSQDFARDTQYF.

This clone was seen ten or more times. This sequence joins TRBV24-1 and TRBJ2-2; maybe TRBD2 (5 bases). This CDR3 has 12 amino acids. Looked up from germline, CDR1 is KGHDR and CDR2 is SFDVKD. The V end was cut by 7 bases, the J end by 7 bases, with 9 bases between. DNA for the CDR3: TGTGCCACCAGCCGGGAACACGGGGAGCTGTTTTTT. It yields the protein CATSREHGELFF.

The CDR3 DNA sequence: TGTGCCAGCAGCGTAGACGGACAGCGCACAGATACGCAGTATTTT. The encoded protein is CASSVDGQRTDTQYF. V and J are TRBV9 and TRBJ2-3; maybe TRBD1 (6 bases). Between the trimmed V and J ends, which lost 0 bases and 1 base, there was a span of 9 bases. Germline V gives CDR1 SGDLS, CDR2 YYNGEE. This CDR3 is 15 amino acids long.

The rearrangement links TRBV6-6 to TRBJ1-5; D not resolved. This CDR3 has 13 residues. V lost 4 bases, J lost 8 bases, and 12 bases lay in between. Germline assignment: CDR1 MNHNY and CDR2 SVGAGI (reference sequence). The DNA for the CDR3 is TGTGCCAGCAGTTGGGAGGGAAGGGAGCCCCAGCATTTT. Protein sequence: CASSWEGREPQHF.